Below, 30 T cell receptor beta chains from the same sample are listed, as sequenced in a study of regulatory T cells in long-lasting Graves disease. The time point denotes: newly diagnosed GD, antithyroid drugs for less than 3 months. PBMC RNA was the source of the TCR library. Investigators prepared the TCR beta libraries by applying iRepertoire HTBI primers and Arm-PCR of CDR3 regions. Each CDR3 protein is one row after TCRdb ran MiXCR on the multiplex PCR reads. The table shows 440,000 or so distinct CDR3 sequences, with 16% occurring only once. These same data were also listed under a study on T cells in Graves' hyperthyroidism and ophthalmopathy.

Source: peripheral blood mononuclear cells (PBMCs), taken at new diagnosis, from a patient treated with antithyroid drugs. These receptors came from a woman in her 30s with Graves disease.

V and J are TRBV29-1 and TRBJ1-4; D is undetermined. Germline-derived CDR1 and CDR2 are SQVTM and ANQGSEA. The CDR3 contains 15 residues. V was pared by 5 bases and J by 0 bases, with 13 bases between. CDR3 bases: TGCAGCGTTTCCCTTTCTTGGGCAACTAATGAAAAACTGTTTTTT. It translates to CSVSLSWATNEKLFF.

The table lists this clonotype with a few counts. This sequence joins TRBV24-1 and TRBJ2-3, with 14 bases that match TRBD2. CDR1 and CDR2 (germline): KGHDR, SFDVKD. The junction had 8 bases not matched to a gene; V was cut back by 2 bases and J by 5 bases. The CDR3 has 18 amino acids. The CDR3 region has the DNA TGTGCCACCAGTGATTGGCTTGGGACTAGCGGGAGAGTAGATACGCAGTATTTT. Translating it yields CATSDWLGTSGRVDTQYF.

The CDR3 spells CASSYGEGVGNTIYF. The CDR3 DNA reads TGTGCCAGCAGTTACGGGGAGGGGGTTGGAAACACCATATATTTT. The chain recombines TRBV6-5 with TRBJ1-3; possible D gene TRBD1, 6 bases. The germline V gene encodes CDR1 MNHEY and CDR2 SVGAGI. The germline V and J ends were trimmed by 2 bases and 3 bases, with 11 bases remaining between them. This CDR3 comprises 15 residues.

The chain combines TRBV13 with TRBJ2-2; weak D call: TRBD1 (6 bases). CDR3 length: 17 residues. Germline CDR1 reads PRHDT; CDR2 reads FYEKMQ (reference sequence). V was pared by 4 bases and J by 1 base, with 16 bases between. The CDR3 sequence: CASSSPQGVVNTGELFF. DNA of the CDR3: TGTGCCAGCAGCTCGCCACAGGGAGTGGTGAACACCGGGGAGCTGTTTTTT.

This clonotype came up a few times. A read error may be the cause here, since a much bigger clone is one base away. The V and J genes are TRBV20-1 and TRBJ1-5; weak D call: TRBD1 (5 bases). From germline, CDR1 is DFQATT and CDR2 SNEGSKA (reference sequence). The CDR3 is made up of 17 amino acids. This CDR3 reads CSARDHSGPPPDQLQHF. DNA for the CDR3: TGCAGTGCTAGAGATCATTCGGGACCCCCCCCCGATCAGCTCCAGCATTTT.

The chain has TRBV7-8 and TRBJ2-5; 12 nucleotides align to TRBD2. The CDR3 has 18 amino acids. Unmatched junction bases numbered 12, after V lost 3 bases and J lost 4 bases. Germline V CDR1 and CDR2: SGHVS, FQNEAQ. The CDR3 reads CASSFLGGTSGFLETQYF. The CDR3 nucleotides read TGTGCCAGCAGCTTCCTCGGAGGGACTAGCGGGTTTTTAGAGACCCAGTACTTC. The full variable domain, rest sourced from reference TRBV7-8 and TRBJ2-5, is GAGVSQSPRYKVAKRGQDVALRCDPISGHVSLFWYQQALGQGPEFLTYFQNEAQLDKSGLPSDRFFAERPEGSVSTLKIQRTQQEDSAVYLCASSFLGGTSGFLETQYFGPGTRLLVL.

As regards this clonotype: Possible read error: a much larger clone is one base away. The CDR3 DNA reads as TGTGCCAGCGGGTGGGGGACAGAAATGAACACTGAAGCTTTCTTT. Its translation is CASGWGTEMNTEAFF. The chain uses TRBV6-2 or TRBV6-3 and TRBJ1-1; 7 bases are shared with TRBD1. The CDR3 loop spans 15 amino acids. The V and J ends lost 8 bases and 0 bases, in that order; junction bases with no gene match: 9. Germline loops: CDR1 MNHEY, CDR2 SVGEGT.

The V gene is TRBV5-6, the J gene TRBJ2-7; D perhaps matches TRBD2 (5 bases). Germline V gene lookup returns CDR1 SGHDT and CDR2 YYEEEE. Trimming removed 3 bases at V and 3 bases at J, with 16 bases between. This CDR3 has 15 residues. The CDR3 bases are TGTGCCAGCAGCTCACCAGGAGGAAGTTTCTACGAGCAGTACTTC. Its protein product is CASSSPGGSFYEQYF.

This clonotype was counted many times. The chain links TRBV6-2 or TRBV6-3 to TRBJ1-1; D is possibly TRBD1 (5 bases). CDR1 and CDR2 from the germline V gene are MNHEY and SVGEGT. CDR3 length: 12 residues. The V end lost 2 bases, the J end lost 8 bases, and 9 bases lay between the germline ends. The CDR3 DNA sequence: TGTGCCAGCAGTTACCCGTACAGGGAAGCTTTCTTT. This sequence encodes CASSYPYREAFF.

For this clonotype: A junction boundary mismatches the germline segment, possibly from a read error. This rearrangement joins TRBV4-1 to TRBJ2-2; D not resolved. This CDR3 is 15 amino acids long. CDR1 and CDR2 from the germline V gene are MGHRA and YSYEKL. CDR3 nucleotides: TGTGCCAGCAGCCAAGATCCCGTCCACACCGGGGAGCTGTTTTTT. Its translation is CASSQDPVHTGELFF.

About this clonotype itself: This likely reflects a read error, since a far larger clone is one base away. V is TRBV7-9 and J is TRBJ2-7; 7 bases align to TRBD2. J was trimmed by 6 bases and V by 4 bases; bases with no gene match: 18. The CDR3 has 17 amino acids. The germline V gene has CDR1 SEHNR and CDR2 FQNEAQ (reference sequence). This CDR3 reads CASSSAGPGHTSGEQYF. The CDR3 DNA sequence: TGTGCCAGCAGCTCAGCGGGGCCAGGACACACCTCGGGCGAGCAGTACTTC.

The sample holds many counts of this clonotype. V and J are TRBV20-1 and TRBJ2-7; the D gene is possibly TRBD2 (5 bases). Germline lookup yields CDR1 DFQATT and CDR2 SNEGSKA (reference sequence). Trimming took off 1 base at V and 4 bases at J, with 20 bases between the two ends. There are 16 residues in the CDR3. CDR3 loop: CSARAFEGVGVYEQYF. In DNA form, the CDR3 reads TGCAGTGCTAGAGCGTTTGAGGGAGTCGGGGTTTACGAGCAGTACTTC.

Note on this clonotype: One junction end disagrees with the germline gene, perhaps due to a read error. The genes are TRBV19 and TRBJ2-1, with 10 bases aligning to TRBD2. This CDR3 region has 18 residues. The germline CDR1 and CDR2 sequences are LNHDA and SQIVND (reference sequence). This CDR3 is CASSPQGGLAASGNEPFF. As DNA, the CDR3 is TGTGCCAGTAGTCCCCAAGGCGGACTAGCGGCCAGCGGCAATGAGCCGTTCTTC. Variable domain in full (rest from reference TRBV19 and TRBJ2-1): DGGITQSPKYLFRKEGQNVTLSCEQNLNHDAMYWYRQDPGQGLRLIYYSQIVNDFQKGDIAEGYSVSREKKESFPLTVTSAQKNPTAFYLCASSPQGGLAASGNEPFFGPGTRLTVL.

The CDR3 coding sequence is TGCGCCAGCAGCCAAGATCTGCCAATAGCGGGAGGTTCCCACAATGAGCAGTTCTTC. Amino acid sequence: CASSQDLPIAGGSHNEQFF. The V and J genes are TRBV4-3 and TRBJ2-1, with 10 bases that match TRBD2. Trimming removed 0 bases from V and 5 bases from J; junction bases left unmatched: 13. The CDR3 is 19 residues long. Germline V gene data show CDR1 as LGHNA and CDR2 as YSLEER.

Concerning this clonotype itself: This may stem from a read error, because a much larger clone lies one nucleotide away. In nucleotides, the CDR3 is TGTGCCACCCCTCCCGAGTCCTACCAAGCGGATACGCAGTATTTT. Protein: CATPPESYQADTQYF. The rearrangement joins TRBV7-9 to TRBJ2-3; no clear D. CDR1 and CDR2 (germline): SEHNR, FQNEAQ (reference sequence). Trimming cost V 10 bases and J 6 bases, with 23 bases left between them. CDR3 length: 15 residues.

This clonotype was seen at least ten times. The chain recombines TRBV27 with TRBJ2-3; maybe TRBD2 (6 bases). V was shortened by 3 bases and J by 1 base, with 11 bases between the two germline ends. Per the germline V gene, CDR1 is MNHEY and CDR2 is SMNVEV (reference sequence). This CDR3 comprises 15 residues. This CDR3 is CASSLGAGRTDTQYF. The DNA of the CDR3 is TGTGCCAGCAGTTTGGGAGCGGGCCGCACAGATACGCAGTATTTT.

In its sample, this clonotype was seen many times. V gene TRBV6-5 combines with J gene TRBJ1-2, with D unclear. The CDR3 runs to 14 residues. CDR1 MNHEY and CDR2 SVGAGI come from the germline V gene. V lost 0 bases and J lost 7, with 12 bases in between. The CDR3 DNA follows: TGTGCCAGCAGTTACTCCCAGGTTCTTGGTGGCTACACCTTC. Translating it yields CASSYSQVLGGYTF.

This clonotype was observed at least ten times. V gene TRBV28 combines with J gene TRBJ1-6; D is uncertain. The CDR3 runs to 15 residues. Germline assignment: CDR1 MDHEN and CDR2 SYDVKM. Trimming stripped 3 bases from V and 9 bases from J, with 15 bases between. For the CDR3, the DNA is TGTGCCAGCAGTTTGCCCGTATTCACAACTTCACCCCTCCACTTT. Encoded protein: CASSLPVFTTSPLHF.

V gene TRBV3-1 combines with J gene TRBJ1-1; D unclear. The germline V gene has CDR1 LGHDT and CDR2 YNNKEL (reference sequence). This CDR3 is 12 amino acids long. Trimming took 5 bases from V and 9 from J, leaving 13 bases between them. CDR3 coding DNA: TGTGCCAGCAGCTCCGGGAGTCTGAAAGCTTTCTTT. Encoded protein: CASSSGSLKAFF.

This clonotype appeared a few times. This chain connects TRBV30 to TRBJ2-7; 13 bases align to TRBD2. The V gene's germline CDR1 is GTSNPN and CDR2 SVGIG (reference sequence). The CDR3 has 16 amino acids. J lost 5 bases, V lost 3 bases, and 10 bases had no gene match. The DNA of the CDR3 is TGTGCCTGGAGACCCCCACTAGCGGGAGGGCCCCACGAGCAGTACTTC. Protein sequence: CAWRPPLAGGPHEQYF.

About this clonotype itself: A read error is possible here, since a much larger clone lies one base away. J is TRBJ2-3 and V is TRBV7-8; TRBD2 aligns across 7 bases. This CDR3 has 17 residues. J lost 8 bases, V lost 5 bases, and 19 bases had no gene match. Germline CDR1 reads SGHVS; CDR2 reads FQNEAQ. CDR3 sequence (DNA): TGTGCCAGCAGCGCAGATGGAGGCGGGAGAGGTAGAGGTACGCAGTATTTT. As protein: CASSADGGGRGRGTQYF.

The chain uses TRBV24-1 and TRBJ1-5; D gene unclear. Between the trimmed V and J ends, which lost 3 bases and 2 bases, there was a span of 4 bases. CDR1 and CDR2 from the germline V gene are KGHDR and SFDVKD. This CDR3 region has 13 residues. The CDR3 bases are TGTGCCACCAGTGATGTGGGCAATCAGCCCCAGCATTTT. This gives the protein CATSDVGNQPQHF.

This clonotype occurred once. A read error is the likely source, as a far larger clone sits one nucleotide away. The chain employs TRBV7-2 and TRBJ2-7, with no clear D. With 1 base removed from V and 2 bases from J, the gap between germline ends came to 6 bases. The CDR3 contains 13 residues. The germline V gene encodes CDR1 SGHTA and CDR2 FQGNSA. The DNA of the CDR3 is TGTACCAGCAGCTTAGTGTTCACCTACGAGCAGTACTTC. This gives the protein CTSSLVFTYEQYF.

A few counts support this clonotype. The rearrangement links TRBV7-9 to TRBJ2-1; 11 bases map to TRBD1. Germline loops: CDR1 SEHNR, CDR2 FQNEAQ (reference sequence). The CDR3 spans 13 residues. Trimming cost V 5 bases and J 9 bases; bases outside gene matches: 3. The DNA of the CDR3 is TGTGCCAGCAGCCTCGGGACAGGGGGTGAGCAGTTCTTC. Protein product: CASSLGTGGEQFF.

This clonotype turned up a few times. The gene calls are TRBV19 and TRBJ2-2, with D unresolved. This CDR3 contains 14 residues. Germline CDR1 LNHDA, CDR2 SQIVND (reference sequence). Trimming removed 6 bases at V and 6 bases at J, with 14 bases between. DNA for the CDR3: TGTGCCAGTAGGGTAAAGGGTATCCCCGGGGAGCTGTTTTTT. It specifies CASRVKGIPGELFF.

The sample holds many counts of this clonotype. The rearrangement links TRBV5-1 to TRBJ1-2; D is unresolved. The V end was cut by 0 bases, the J end by 8 bases, with 11 bases between. Looked up from germline, CDR1 is SGHRS and CDR2 is YFSETQ. CDR3 length: 13 amino acids. The CDR3 protein is CASSLEVAQGYTF. As DNA, the CDR3 is TGCGCCAGCAGCTTGGAGGTGGCCCAGGGCTACACCTTC.

As concerns this clonotype: Given a much more abundant clone one base away, this may be a read error. The chain is built from TRBV3-1 and TRBJ2-4; D is possibly TRBD1 (6 bases). V gave up 4 bases and J gave up 0 bases, with 19 bases separating them. Germline values: CDR1 LGHDT, CDR2 YNNKEL (reference sequence). The CDR3 runs 18 residues. CDR3 sequence: CASSPSGQNRVAKNIQYF. CDR3 bases: TGTGCCAGCAGCCCATCCGGACAGAACCGAGTAGCCAAAAACATTCAGTACTTC.

This clonotype was observed a few times. J is TRBJ2-2 and V is TRBV2; perhaps TRBD1 as D (6 bases). The CDR3 is 15 residues long. With 7 bases removed from V and 1 base from J, the gap between germline ends came to 13 bases. Per germline, CDR1 SNHLY and CDR2 FYNNEI. CDR3 DNA sequence: TGTGCCAGCATGGGAGAGACAGGGAACACCGGGGAGCTGTTTTTT. It translates to CASMGETGNTGELFF. The full variable domain, completed using reference TRBV2 and TRBJ2-2, is EPEVTQTPSHQVTQMGQEVILRCVPISNHLYFYWYRQILGQKVEFLVSFYNNEISEKSEIFDDQFSVERPDGSNFTLKIRSTKLEDSAMYFCASMGETGNTGELFFGEGSRLTVL.

In this sample, this clonotype turned up many times. V usage is TRBV5-1 and J usage is TRBJ2-1; the match to TRBD1 covers 9 bases. CDR3 length equals 15 residues. Germline CDR1 and CDR2: SGHRS and YFSETQ. Losses at the gene ends were 4 bases for V and 3 bases for J; bases not matched to a gene: 5. The CDR3 DNA reads TGCGCCAGCAGCGTGGACAGGGGAAACTACAATGAGCAGTTCTTC. It translates to CASSVDRGNYNEQFF.

This clonotype was detected a few times. V usage is TRBV6-2 or TRBV6-3 and J usage is TRBJ1-1, with D perhaps matching TRBD1 (6 bases). This CDR3 comprises 15 residues. Germline CDR1 MNHEY, CDR2 SVGEGT. Trimming took 0 bases from V and 1 from J, leaving 9 bases between them. In DNA form, the CDR3 reads TGTGCCAGCAGTTACTCGGCGACAGGGAACACTGAAGCTTTCTTT. This sequence encodes CASSYSATGNTEAFF.